The 27 T cell receptor beta chains given below trace back to one sample, sequenced in a study of T cell repertoires in cytomegalovirus infection. TCRdb recomputed calls from the reads with MiXCR, one row per CDR3 protein. The data show 600,000 to 700,000 distinct CDR3 sequences, roughly 36% seen once. For these TCRs, the target antigens are not known. This material consisted of cultured PBMCs, taken from culture after CMV antigen stimulation. The source is a human donor in good health (CMV status not recorded). Some clones in this sample may be carry-over from other donors' samples.

This rearrangement joins TRBV29-1 to TRBJ2-7; 8 bases are shared with TRBD1. The germline CDR1 and CDR2 sequences are SQVTM and ANQGSEA. V dropped 7 bases and J dropped 7; count of bases not matched to a gene: 6. CDR3 length equals 11 residues. CDR3 amino acids: CSGGQGGEQYF. The CDR3 DNA sequence: TGCAGCGGCGGACAGGGCGGGGAGCAGTACTTC.

This clonotype was seen repeatedly, ten times or more. The chain is built from TRBV7-6 and TRBJ2-1; D possibly corresponds to TRBD1 (7 bases). The CDR3 sequence is 17 residues long. CDR1 and CDR2 from the germline V gene are SGHVS and FNYEAQ. V was clipped by 1 base and J by 3 bases, with 16 bases between them. CDR3 DNA sequence: TGTGCCAGCAGCTTAGGGGGCGGGCAGGGGGGCTACAATGAGCAGTTCTTC. Its protein is CASSLGGGQGGYNEQFF.

The V and J genes are TRBV2 and TRBJ1-1; TRBD1 is a possible D gene (5 bases). Germline V gives CDR1 SNHLY, CDR2 FYNNEI. This CDR3 comprises 13 residues. V shed 0 bases and J shed 10 bases, with 12 bases lying between them. The CDR3 coding sequence is TGTGCCAGCAGTGAAGCCCCCGGCGGGGGAGCTTTCTTT. Its translation: CASSEAPGGGAFF.

This clonotype appeared many times. The genes are TRBV7-2 and TRBJ2-3; D unresolved. Trimming took off 5 bases at V and 5 bases at J, with 14 bases between the two ends. The CDR3 length is 14 residues. In germline, CDR1 is SGHTA, CDR2 FQGNSA. The CDR3: CASSGRWSEDTQYF. The CDR3 coding sequence is TGTGCCAGCAGCGGGCGGTGGTCCGAAGATACGCAGTATTTT.

The rearrangement uses TRBV12-3 or TRBV12-4 and TRBJ2-3, with 12 nucleotides matching TRBD2. The CDR3 contains 17 residues. Germline trimming cut 3 bases from V and 0 bases from J; bases unmatched to any gene: 4. In DNA form, the CDR3 reads TGTGCCAGCAGTTTTTTGCTAGCGGGGGGGAGCACAGATACGCAGTATTTT. Its translation is CASSFLLAGGSTDTQYF.

The chain couples TRBV6-5 to TRBJ1-1, with D perhaps TRBD1 (6 bases). CDR3 length: 15 amino acids. Germline CDR1 is MNHEY and CDR2 is SVGAGI. V lost 6 bases and J lost 2, with 16 bases in between. The CDR3 DNA reads TGTGCCAGCAGAATTACTAGGGGGGGAAACACTGAAGCTTTCTTT. Protein product: CASRITRGGNTEAFF.

As for this clonotype: A much larger clone lies a single base off, so this may be a read error. The CDR3 is CASSLDLRVNTEASF. The CDR3 DNA reads as TGTGCCAGCAGCTTAGATCTCAGGGTGAACACTGAAGCTTCCTTT. This chain joins TRBV11-2 and TRBJ1-1; a weak D match, TRBD1 (5 bases). The CDR3 loop spans 15 amino acids. Germline values: CDR1 SGHAT, CDR2 FQNNGV. Together with reference TRBV11-2 and TRBJ1-1, the CDR3 gives the full variable domain: EAGVAQSPRYKIIEKRQSVAFWCNPISGHATLYWYQQILGQGPKLLIQFQNNGVVDDSQLPKDRFSAERLKGVDSTLKIQPAKLEDSAVYLCASSLDLRVNTEASFGQGTRLTVV.

On this clonotype: At one of its ends the junction is not consistent with the germline gene, which may arise from a read error. The chain carries TRBV5-1 and TRBJ1-5; D is unresolved. CDR1 is SGHRS and CDR2 is YFSETQ in the germline V gene. The CDR3 consists of 13 residues. The CDR3 reads CASSADSNQPQHF. CDR3 DNA: TGTGCCAGCAGTGCGGACAGCAATCAGCCCCAGCATTTT.

The rearrangement uses TRBV7-2 and TRBJ2-7; 7 positions match TRBD1. The CDR3 is made up of 15 amino acids. Germline values: CDR1 SGHTA, CDR2 FQGNSA. Trimming removed 4 bases from V and 0 bases from J; junction bases left unmatched: 6. The CDR3 region has the DNA TGTGCCAGCAGCTCAGGAGCAGGGGGCTCCTACGAGCAGTACTTC. It yields the protein CASSSGAGGSYEQYF.

The chain combines TRBV7-8 with TRBJ2-7, with 7 nucleotides matching TRBD1. Germline V lookup: CDR1 SGHVS, CDR2 FQNEAQ. Losses at the gene ends were 4 bases for V and 1 base for J; bases not matched to a gene: 4. The CDR3 consists of 14 residues. CDR3 bases: TGTGCCAGCAGCTCACAGGGGACGTCCTACGAGCAGTACTTC. Its protein product is CASSSQGTSYEQYF.

This clonotype was detected only a few times. The V and J genes are TRBV6-2 or TRBV6-3 and TRBJ2-1; either TRBD1 or TRBD2 may supply D (5 bases each). Germline CDR1 is MNHEY and CDR2 is SVGEGT. This CDR3 contains 15 residues. V lost 7 bases and J 6 bases, leaving 19 bases between the germline ends. Written as DNA, the CDR3 is TGTGCCAGCAAGGGAGCCGGCCCTGGGACCAATGAGCAGTTCTTC. Its translation: CASKGAGPGTNEQFF.

DNA for the CDR3: TGTGCCAGCAGCTTAACAGGGGTCTATGGCTACACCTTC. This encodes CASSLTGVYGYTF. The genes are TRBV5-4 and TRBJ1-2, with 7 nucleotides matching TRBD1. The junction had 2 bases not matched to a gene; V was cut back by 2 bases and J by 4 bases. CDR1 and CDR2 from the germline V gene are SGHNT and YYREEE (reference sequence). The CDR3 contains 13 residues.

CDR3 protein: CASSSGAPEQFF. The CDR3 region has the DNA TGCGCCAGCAGCTCCGGGGCCCCGGAGCAGTTCTTC. The J gene is TRBJ2-1, the V gene TRBV4-3; D is possibly TRBD1 or TRBD2 (5 bases each). This CDR3 has 12 amino acids. V dropped 5 bases and J dropped 10 bases, with 12 bases sitting between them. The germline V gene encodes CDR1 LGHNA and CDR2 YSLEER.

V and J are TRBV10-3 and TRBJ2-1; the D is unclear. V lost 3 bases and J 3 bases, leaving 6 bases between the germline ends. From germline, CDR1 is ENHRY and CDR2 SYGVKD. This CDR3 has 13 residues. In DNA, the CDR3 is TGTGCCATCAGTGACAGTAGCTACAATGAGCAGTTCTTC. Translation: CAISDSSYNEQFF.

This chain uses TRBV2 with TRBJ1-1; a weak D match, TRBD1 (6 bases). Germline V gene sequence: CDR1 SNHLY, CDR2 FYNNEI. The V gene lost 6 bases and the J gene lost 6 bases, with 14 bases spanning the gap. This CDR3 contains 13 residues. The CDR3 is CASSAAEGAEAFF. DNA of the CDR3: TGTGCCAGCAGCGCAGCCGAGGGGGCTGAAGCTTTCTTT.

This clonotype has a handful of counts. J is TRBJ1-6 and V is TRBV9; 7 nucleotides match TRBD1. This CDR3 is 16 amino acids long. Trimming at V came to 0 bases and at J to 5 bases, leaving 5 bases not matched to a gene. Germline assignment: CDR1 SGDLS and CDR2 YYNGEE. CDR3 nucleotide sequence: TGTGCCAGCAGCGTAGCCGGGACAGAGAATAATTCACCCCTCCACTTT. It translates to CASSVAGTENNSPLHF.

The gene calls are TRBV4-2 and TRBJ2-7, with 8 nucleotides matching TRBD2. CDR1 is LGHNA and CDR2 is YNFKEQ in the germline V gene. The CDR3 has 15 amino acids. Germline trimming cut 4 bases from V and 2 bases from J; bases unmatched to any gene: 7. CDR3 DNA sequence: TGTGCCAGCAGCCTGTGGGCGGGGGGTCCCTACGAGCAGTACTTC. This gives the protein CASSLWAGGPYEQYF.

This clonotype was counted a few times. This chain's CDR3 is CASSDRTGDETQYF. The CDR3 DNA sequence: TGTGCCAGCAGTGACCGGACAGGGGATGAGACCCAGTACTTC. The chain uses TRBV2 and TRBJ2-5; the match to TRBD1 covers 9 bases. V shed 3 bases, J shed 5 bases, and the junction held 4 bases outside the gene matches. Looked up from germline, CDR1 is SNHLY and CDR2 is FYNNEI. This CDR3 has 14 amino acids.

V gene TRBV2 combines with J gene TRBJ2-1; a possible D gene is TRBD1 (6 bases). The CDR3 covers 12 residues. Trimming took off 10 bases at V and 6 bases at J, with 13 bases between the two ends. From germline, CDR1 is SNHLY and CDR2 FYNNEI. For the CDR3, the DNA is TGTGCCATCATAGGGGGTCTCAATGAGCAGTTCTTC. This translates into CAIIGGLNEQFF.

The J gene is TRBJ2-2, the V gene TRBV6-2 or TRBV6-3; TRBD2 might be the D (6 bases). Germline CDR1 is MNHEY and CDR2 is SVGEGT. This CDR3 comprises 18 residues. V was shortened by 1 base and J by 5 bases, with 20 bases between the two germline ends. The CDR3 protein is CASSYYPTSAVWTGELFF. CDR3 in DNA: TGTGCCAGCAGTTACTATCCGACTAGTGCGGTATGGACCGGGGAGCTGTTTTTT.

V gene TRBV7-7 combines with J gene TRBJ2-3; a possible D gene is TRBD1 (6 bases). The V end was cut by 5 bases, the J end by 5 bases, with 14 bases between. CDR1 and CDR2 (germline): SSHAT, FNYEAQ (reference sequence). The CDR3 has 14 residues. CDR3 nucleotides: TGTGCCAGCAGCCGTCAGGGGCTCGGAGATACGCAGTATTTT. Protein sequence: CASSRQGLGDTQYF.

This clonotype was detected a few times. The chain links TRBV12-3 or TRBV12-4 to TRBJ1-1, with 8 bases fitting TRBD1. The CDR3 spans 14 residues. J was trimmed by 7 bases and V by 10 bases; bases with no gene match: 14. The CDR3 reads CATNLGGTGFEAFF. CDR3 coding DNA: TGTGCCACCAACCTAGGGGGGACAGGTTTTGAAGCTTTCTTT.

This clonotype has only a few counts. The chain couples TRBV20-1 to TRBJ1-1, with D perhaps matching TRBD1 (6 bases). CDR1 and CDR2 from the germline V gene are DFQATT and SNEGSKA (reference sequence). The CDR3 runs to 16 residues. Trimming took 0 bases from V and 1 from J, leaving 15 bases between them. This CDR3 is CSARDPTGHRNTEAFF. The CDR3 nucleotides are TGCAGTGCTAGAGATCCTACAGGGCACAGGAACACTGAAGCTTTCTTT.

This clonotype was counted between two and nine times. This rearrangement joins TRBV7-6 to TRBJ2-1; 7 nucleotides agree with TRBD1. Germline trimming cut 5 bases from V and 0 bases from J; bases unmatched to any gene: 10. The CDR3 covers 17 residues. From germline, CDR1 is SGHVS and CDR2 FNYEAQ. CDR3 in amino acids: CASSSRTGRSSYNEQFF. For the CDR3, the DNA is TGTGCCAGCAGCAGCCGGACAGGCCGAAGCTCCTACAATGAGCAGTTCTTC. Full variable domain (rest looked up from reference TRBV7-6 and TRBJ2-1): GAGVSQSPRYKVTKRGQDVALRCDPISGHVSLYWYRQALGQGPEFLTYFNYEAQQDKSGLPNDRFSAERPEGSISTLTIQRTEQRDSAMYRCASSSRTGRSSYNEQFFGPGTRLTVL.

The genes are TRBV7-9 and TRBJ1-6; unclear D gene. Germline assignment: CDR1 SEHNR and CDR2 FQNEAQ (reference sequence). This CDR3 has 16 residues. V lost 7 bases, J lost 9 bases, and 22 bases lay in between. CDR3 in amino acids: CASTSSPDWSTSPLHF. CDR3 nucleotides: TGTGCCAGCACCTCGTCCCCCGACTGGAGTACTTCACCCCTCCACTTT.

CDR3: CASSEKTPSEDTQYF. In nucleotides, the CDR3 is TGTGCCAGCAGTGAAAAGACCCCCAGTGAGGATACGCAGTATTTT. The chain couples TRBV2 to TRBJ2-3; unclear D gene. The CDR3 is 15 residues long. Trimming removed 2 bases at V and 6 bases at J, with 15 bases between. CDR1 is SNHLY, CDR2 FYNNEI, per germline.

This clonotype has ten or more counts. The J gene is TRBJ2-5, the V gene TRBV7-2; TRBD2 agrees at 10 bases. CDR1 is SGHTA and CDR2 is FQGNSA in the germline V gene. With V trimmed by 3 bases and J by 4 bases, 8 bases remained unmatched. This CDR3 comprises 16 residues. The CDR3 here is CASSFLPSGSGETQYF. DNA for the CDR3: TGTGCCAGCAGCTTTCTCCCTAGCGGGAGCGGAGAGACCCAGTACTTC. Full variable domain (missing parts from reference TRBV7-2 and TRBJ2-5): GAGVSQSPSNKVTEKGKDVELRCDPISGHTALYWYRQSLGQGLEFLIYFQGNSAPDKSGLPSDRFSAERTGGSVSTLTIQRTQQEDSAVYLCASSFLPSGSGETQYFGPGTRLLVL.